This T cell receptor (beta chain) was retrieved from a study of glioma-infiltrating T cells after dendritic cell vaccination. CDR1 KGHSH and CDR2 LQKENI come from the germline V gene. This CDR3 has 15 amino acids. The J segment lost 6 bases and the V segment lost 5 bases, leaving 10 bases of the junction unmatched. The PCR used 60 V beta and 13 J beta primers. Repertoires were generated with immunoSEQ multiplex PCR, while TCRdb's copy carries only in-frame clones and drops some. The table lists roughly 100,000 clones, around 81% of them singletons. This TCR derives from a human donor with glioblastoma. The V and J genes are TRBV18 and TRBJ1-5; TRBD1 aligns across 7 bases. The sample was blood, taken before dendritic cell vaccination. The CDR3 nucleotides are TGTGCCAGCTCATCCACGACCAGGGGGAGTCAGCCCCAGCATTTT. It codes for CASSSTTRGSQPQHF.